A single sample is the source of the 27 T cell receptor beta chains below, sequenced in a study of resident and recirculating memory T cells in vitiligo. Here immunoSEQ multiplex PCR was the method, and the copy in TCRdb shows in-frame clones only, minus some. The repertoire holds tens of thousands of clones, with 80% to 95% as singletons. Sequenced sample: blood. These receptors were taken from a male donor with vitiligo.

This clone was seen once. This sequence joins TRBV4-2 and TRBJ2-7; 9 bases are a match to TRBD1. V trimming: 5 bases; J trimming: 7 bases; junction bases outside the gene matches: 21. This CDR3 is built from 18 residues. Germline loops: CDR1 LGHNA, CDR2 YNFKEQ. CDR3 sequence: CASSGGGQGGFRLGEQYF. The CDR3 DNA follows: TGTGCCAGCAGCGGGGGGGGACAGGGAGGTTTTAGGTTGGGGGAGCAGTACTTC.

The chain uses TRBV4-2 and TRBJ1-5; 9 bases align to TRBD1. V trimming: 0 bases; J trimming: 5 bases; junction bases outside the gene matches: 8. The length of the CDR3 is 17 residues. The germline gives CDR1 LGHNA, CDR2 YNFKEQ. CDR3 nucleotide sequence: TGTGCCAGCAGCCAAGAAGTGGTGGGACAGGGTCATCAGCCCCAGCATTTT. It is translated as CASSQEVVGQGHQPQHF.

The genes are TRBV6-6 and TRBJ1-5; 8 bases fit TRBD1. This CDR3 is built from 16 residues. Germline values: CDR1 MNHNY, CDR2 SVGAGI (reference sequence). Losses at the gene ends were 0 bases for V and 5 bases for J; bases not matched to a gene: 6. CDR3 sequence: CASSYSYRGSDQPQHF. The DNA for the CDR3 is TGTGCCAGCAGTTACTCTTACAGGGGGTCGGATCAGCCCCAGCATTTT.

The gene calls are TRBV10-3 and TRBJ2-3, with TRBD2 matching 7 bases. The germline gives CDR1 ENHRY, CDR2 SYGVKD. The CDR3 covers 15 residues. V shed 8 bases and J 1 base; nucleotides not matched to a gene: 9. CDR3 region: CAIRKRGDGTDTQYF. The DNA of the CDR3 is TGTGCCATCCGGAAACGGGGGGACGGCACAGATACGCAGTATTTT.

V usage is TRBV7-2 and J usage is TRBJ2-3; tentatively, D is TRBD2 (6 bases). Trimming took off 1 base at V and 0 bases at J, with 8 bases between the two ends. CDR1 is SGHTA, CDR2 FQGNSA, per germline. CDR3 length equals 15 residues. CDR3 in amino acids: CASSLVAASTDTQYF. DNA for the CDR3: TGTGCCAGCAGCTTAGTAGCGGCTAGCACAGATACGCAGTATTTT.

V gene TRBV27 combines with J gene TRBJ1-1; tentatively, D is TRBD1 (5 bases). Trimming removed 2 bases from V and 5 bases from J, with 15 bases in between. This CDR3 has 15 amino acids. In germline, CDR1 is MNHEY, CDR2 SMNVEV (reference sequence). The CDR3 sequence is CASSLITGGRTEAFF. The CDR3 DNA follows: TGTGCCAGCAGTTTAATTACAGGCGGTAGAACTGAAGCTTTCTTT.

This chain connects TRBV18 to TRBJ1-1; D gene ambiguous. The CDR3 is made up of 18 amino acids. Germline V gives CDR1 KGHSH, CDR2 LQKENI. The V and J ends lost 3 bases and 9 bases respectively, with 29 bases between them. CDR3 DNA sequence: TGTGCCAGCTCACCTTTAGGGATTCCCCCCGAGGGAAGAATTAAAGCTTTCTTT. It codes for CASSPLGIPPEGRIKAFF.

The chain recombines TRBV29-1 with TRBJ1-2; the D is unclear. Germline lookup yields CDR1 SQVTM and CDR2 ANQGSEA. Deletions cut 7 bases from V and 0 bases from J, with 9 bases between. The CDR3 totals 12 residues. The CDR3 region has the DNA TGCAGCGGTAGAACAGCTAACTATGGCTACACCTTC. Residues: CSGRTANYGYTF.

The rearrangement uses TRBV18 and TRBJ2-5, with D possibly being TRBD1 (5 bases). The CDR3 spans 13 residues. Germline V gene sequence: CDR1 KGHSH, CDR2 LQKENI. The ends were cut back, 6 bases at V and 7 bases at J, with 15 bases in the middle. CDR3 in DNA: TGTGCCAGCTCTTTAGACAGTAAGGCGACCCAGTACTTC. This encodes CASSLDSKATQYF.

This clone occurred once. V gene TRBV4-1 combines with J gene TRBJ1-2; 8 nucleotides agree with TRBD1. V was pared by 4 bases and J by 4 bases, with 11 bases of the junction left unmatched. CDR1 MGHRA and CDR2 YSYEKL come from the germline V gene. The CDR3 is 16 amino acids. In nucleotides, the CDR3 is TGCGCCAGCAGCCTCCTTTCAGGACAGGGACTCTATGGCTACACCTTC. Translating it yields CASSLLSGQGLYGYTF.

The rearrangement uses TRBV6-5 and TRBJ1-1, with a possible D match to TRBD1 (5 bases). This CDR3 is 13 amino acids long. V lost 4 bases, J lost 5 bases, and 11 bases lay in between. Looked up from germline, CDR1 is MNHEY and CDR2 is SVGAGI. CDR3 residues: CASSSGVWTEAFF. CDR3 bases: TGTGCCAGCAGTTCGGGGGTATGGACTGAAGCTTTCTTT.

The V gene is TRBV4-1, the J gene TRBJ2-1; D remains ambiguous. The germline gives CDR1 MGHRA, CDR2 YSYEKL. CDR3 length: 14 amino acids. V lost 4 bases and J lost 8, with 15 bases in between. The CDR3 protein is CASSPILPQDEQFF. The CDR3 region has the DNA TGCGCCAGCAGCCCGATATTGCCCCAGGATGAGCAGTTCTTC.

The chain combines TRBV6-5 with TRBJ2-5, with 10 bases aligning to TRBD1. The J call could be wrong; TRBJ2-7 is a better fit for the DNA end. CDR1 is MNHEY, CDR2 SVGAGI, per germline. The CDR3 loop spans 15 amino acids. CDR3 bases: TGTGCCAGCAGTTGGGCGGACAGGGGGATCGGCGAGCAGTACTTC. Residues: CASSWADRGIGEQYF.

This chain joins TRBV9 and TRBJ2-1, with D tentatively TRBD2 (6 bases). Per the germline V gene, CDR1 is SGDLS and CDR2 is YYNGEE. CDR3 length equals 14 residues. The V end lost 6 bases, the J end lost 6 bases, and 16 bases lay between the germline ends. The CDR3, as DNA: TGTGCCAGCAAGGCTAGCGTGAACTCCAATGAGCAGTTCTTC. It translates to CASKASVNSNEQFF.

The chain joins TRBV2 to TRBJ2-3, with 9 bases matching TRBD2. Germline V gives CDR1 SNHLY, CDR2 FYNNEI. V dropped 7 bases and J dropped 2; count of bases not matched to a gene: 7. The CDR3 totals 15 residues. The CDR3 nucleotides read TGTGCCAGCATTAGGCTAGCGGGGTACACAGATACGCAGTATTTT. It yields the protein CASIRLAGYTDTQYF.

This chain links TRBV4-3 with TRBJ2-7, with TRBD2 matching over 7 bases. Trimming at V came to 1 base and at J to 2 bases, leaving 8 bases not matched to a gene. The length of the CDR3 is 16 residues. CDR1 is LGHNA, CDR2 YSLEER, per germline. The DNA for the CDR3 is TGCGCCAGCAGCCAAGTATGGCTAGCGGTAACCTACGAGCAGTACTTC. It yields the protein CASSQVWLAVTYEQYF.

The chain links TRBV27 to TRBJ2-3; a weak D match, TRBD1 (7 bases). The germline V gene has CDR1 MNHEY and CDR2 SMNVEV (reference sequence). The V end lost 0 bases, the J end lost 0 bases, and 16 bases lay between the germline ends. The CDR3 is made up of 18 amino acids. Here the CDR3 DNA reads TGTGCCAGCAGTTTATCCGCTTTGACAGGGACTAGCACAGATACGCAGTATTTT. Its translation: CASSLSALTGTSTDTQYF.

The chain links TRBV7-2 to TRBJ2-1; 10 bases align to TRBD2. Germline-derived CDR1 and CDR2 are SGHTA and FQGNSA. J gave up 4 bases and V 8 bases, and 8 bases lay outside the gene matches. CDR3 length: 15 residues. CDR3 sequence (DNA): TGTGCCAGCGAGCTGACTAGCGGGCTATACAATGAGCAGTTCTTC. Its protein is CASELTSGLYNEQFF.

The rearrangement uses TRBV7-3 and TRBJ2-5; unclear D gene. The CDR3 runs to 12 residues. The germline V and J ends were trimmed by 3 bases and 5 bases, with 7 bases remaining between them. From germline, CDR1 is SGHTA and CDR2 FQGTGA. The CDR3 spells CASSLGPETQYF. In nucleotides, the CDR3 is TGTGCCAGCAGCTTGGGCCCGGAGACCCAGTACTTC.

V gene TRBV7-2 combines with J gene TRBJ1-4; D not certain. Trimming took 5 bases from V and 1 from J, leaving 5 bases between them. Germline CDR1 is SGHTA and CDR2 is FQGNSA. This CDR3 has 13 residues. The CDR3 coding sequence is TGTGCCAGCAGCCTCGGAACTAATGAAAAACTGTTTTTT. Its translation: CASSLGTNEKLFF.

The V call is TRBV6-5, the J call TRBJ2-4; 7 nucleotides match TRBD1. From germline, CDR1 is MNHEY and CDR2 SVGAGI. Unmatched junction bases numbered 9, after V lost 5 bases and J lost 5 bases. The CDR3 totals 15 residues. The CDR3 protein is CASSPRWDSQNIQYF. The CDR3 DNA sequence: TGTGCCAGCAGTCCCCGGTGGGACAGCCAAAACATTCAGTACTTC.

The V call is TRBV5-1, the J call TRBJ2-7, with 7 bases aligning to TRBD1. CDR1 SGHRS and CDR2 YFSETQ come from the germline V gene. J gave up 3 bases and V 5 bases, and 11 bases lay outside the gene matches. The CDR3 sequence is 15 residues long. Written as DNA, the CDR3 is TGCGCCAGCAGGGGGACCCCTACAGGGGACTACGAGCAGTACTTC. It yields the protein CASRGTPTGDYEQYF.

The genes are TRBV7-2 and TRBJ1-2, with a possible D match to TRBD1 (5 bases). CDR3 size: 17 residues. Trimming cost V 1 base and J 2 bases, with 17 bases left between them. The V gene's germline CDR1 is SGHTA and CDR2 FQGNSA. CDR3 nucleotide sequence: TGTGCCAGCAGCTTAGACTGGGGTTTGGGGCAGAACTATGGCTACACCTTC. Protein product: CASSLDWGLGQNYGYTF.

V gene TRBV4-3 combines with J gene TRBJ2-1, with TRBD2 identical over 9 bases. With V trimmed by 4 bases and J by 9 bases, 4 bases remained unmatched. CDR3 length: 13 amino acids. The V gene's germline CDR1 is LGHNA and CDR2 YSLEER. CDR3 sequence (DNA): TGCGCCAGCAGCCCCCGAGCGGGGGGTGAGCAGTTCTTC. Protein product: CASSPRAGGEQFF.

The chain combines TRBV6-1 with TRBJ2-1, with 9 bases matching TRBD1. With 5 bases clipped from V and 7 bases from J, the junction kept 3 bases outside the gene matches. Germline CDR1 MNHNS, CDR2 SASEGT. The CDR3 is made up of 13 amino acids. Written as DNA, the CDR3 is TGTGCCAGCAGTTTACAGGGGGCAAATGAGCAGTTCTTC. As protein: CASSLQGANEQFF.

The V gene is TRBV5-4, the J gene TRBJ2-3; TRBD1 might be the D (5 bases). V shed 0 bases and J shed 1 base, with 9 bases lying between them. The CDR3 totals 15 residues. Germline-derived CDR1 and CDR2 are SGHNT and YYREEE (reference sequence). The CDR3 nucleotides read TGTGCCAGCAGCTTGGCCAAACAGGGCACAGATACGCAGTATTTT. It encodes CASSLAKQGTDTQYF.

The J gene is TRBJ2-1, the V gene TRBV11-3; D is perhaps TRBD2 (6 bases). The V end was cut by 2 bases, the J end by 1 base, with 9 bases between. This CDR3 is 15 amino acids long. Germline V gene sequence: CDR1 SGHNT, CDR2 YENEEA. CDR3 DNA: TGTGCCAGCAGCTTAAGTGGGAGGTCCTACAATGAGCAGTTCTTC. The encoded protein is CASSLSGRSYNEQFF.